This T cell receptor (beta chain) was observed in a study of blood T cell repertoires in COVID-19. Overall study context: T cells, B-cell-depleted T cells, or PBMCs supplied cDNA or gDNA.

This clone turned up a few times. Germline CDR1 and CDR2: MNHEY and SVGAGI. The CDR3 runs to 13 residues. V lost 6 bases to trimming and J lost 0 bases, with 9 bases between them. In the study's own analysis: Reference gene primer amplification gave estimated nucleated cell counts. Using immunoSEQ multiplex PCR, the repertoire was profiled, and TCRdb retains in-frame clones only, with some absent. The V and J calls and the clone size are those of that table, but D and trimming were determined from the DNA. The sample holds under 350,000 clones, about 82% seen once. This chain uses TRBV6-5 with TRBJ2-7; D perhaps matches TRBD1 (6 bases). The sample was peripheral blood. This receptor was taken from a human donor in a cohort sampled during active COVID-19. This chain's CDR3 is CASRQGSSYEQYF. In DNA, the CDR3 is TGTGCCAGCAGACAGGGATCCTCCTACGAGCAGTACTTC.